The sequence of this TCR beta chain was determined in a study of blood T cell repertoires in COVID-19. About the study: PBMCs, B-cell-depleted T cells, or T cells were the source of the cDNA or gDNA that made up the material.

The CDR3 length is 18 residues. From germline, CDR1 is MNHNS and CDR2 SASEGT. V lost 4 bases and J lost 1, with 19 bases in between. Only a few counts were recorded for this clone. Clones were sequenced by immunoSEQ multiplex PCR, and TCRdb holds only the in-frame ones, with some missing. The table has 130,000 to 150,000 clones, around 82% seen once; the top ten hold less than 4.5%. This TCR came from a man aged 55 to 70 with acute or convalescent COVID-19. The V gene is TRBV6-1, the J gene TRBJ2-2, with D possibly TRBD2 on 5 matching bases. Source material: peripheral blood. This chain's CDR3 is CASSVRRDPPVNTGELFF. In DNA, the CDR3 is TGTGCCAGCAGTGTGCGTCGGGATCCCCCCGTGAACACCGGGGAGCTGTTTTTT.